This T cell receptor beta chain was identified in a study of cytomegalovirus exposure and HLA in healthy donors. Donors came from a validation cohort of over a hundred subjects, distinct from the first 666-subject cohort. Sequenced by immunoSEQ multiplex PCR; TCRdb stores in-frame clones only, minus some. The data show roughly 76,000 clones, around 94% seen once. Study-wide findings and caveats: Among TCR beta chains, those listed as cytomegalovirus-associated numbered some 170.

The CDR3 is 15 amino acids. Germline V gene lookup returns CDR1 LNHDA and CDR2 SQIVND (reference sequence). V shed 7 bases and J shed 3 bases, with 18 bases lying between them. Worth noting for this clone: Its antigen is as yet unknown. This same CDR3 is encoded by further DNA sequences in the sample.

This sequence originates from a man aged 18 to 30 in good health and CMV-seropositive. The chain couples TRBV19 to TRBJ1-1; D gene unclear. The sequenced material came from PBMCs. CDR3 sequence: CASTRTGGSDTEAFF. CDR3 in DNA: TGTGCCAGTACCCGGACGGGAGGCTCGGACACTGAAGCTTTCTTT.